This T cell receptor (beta chain) is from a study of sequential checkpoint blockade in melanoma. As for the study in general: TCRβ was sequenced from DNA of some 97 pretreatment tumors. Under 25 patients had matched tumor biopsies before treatment and at week 13 after nivolumab or ipilimumab alone. The study's findings and limits: Pretreatment TIL clonality tracked with response in the nivolumab-first arm.

This clone was counted only a few times. No antigen is known for it. The protocol was immunoSEQ multiplex PCR, while the TCRdb copy is restricted to in-frame clones and leaves out a portion. There are some 3,000 clones in the sample; roughly a fifth occur only once, and approximately 16% lies in the top ten. Treatment here: randomized to nivolumab then ipilimumab (arm A) or the reverse (arm B). Germline lookup yields CDR1 MNHGY and CDR2 SAAAGT. The junction had 9 bases not matched to a gene; V was cut back by 2 bases and J by 6 bases. The CDR3 runs 15 residues. Sequenced here: tumor tissue (inferred from file names), sampled from a patient given nivolumab and ipilimumab in sequence. The chain carries TRBV6-8 and TRBJ1-2; 7 nucleotides match TRBD1. The sequence came from a human donor with melanoma. In DNA, the CDR3 is TGTGCCAGCAGTTACCCCGACAGGGTCGCGGATGGCTACACCTTC. It codes for CASSYPDRVADGYTF.